A single sample is the source of the 5 T cell receptor beta chains below, sequenced in a study of blood T cell repertoires in COVID-19. Using immunoSEQ multiplex PCR, the repertoire was profiled, and TCRdb retains in-frame clones only, with some absent. Counted here are fewer than 500,000 clones, approximately 90% occurring once; the ten biggest clones make up about 4.3%. The sequenced material came from peripheral blood. The receptor set was obtained from a woman younger than 45 with acute or convalescent COVID-19.

This clone showed up just once. The genes are TRBV6-6 and TRBJ1-1; weak D call: TRBD1 (6 bases). With 0 bases removed from V and 4 bases from J, the gap between germline ends came to 12 bases. Germline CDR1 reads MNHNY; CDR2 reads SVGAGI (reference sequence). This CDR3 comprises 15 residues. The CDR3 region is CASSYSIGGSTEAFF. For the CDR3, the DNA is TGTGCCAGCAGTTACTCGATAGGGGGTAGCACTGAAGCTTTCTTT.

The chain carries TRBV30 and TRBJ2-1, with 10 nucleotides matching TRBD1. CDR1 is GTSNPN, CDR2 SVGIG, per germline (reference sequence). Trimming removed 2 bases from V and 7 bases from J; junction bases left unmatched: 5. The CDR3 has 14 amino acids. Here the CDR3 DNA reads TGTGCCTGGAGTTGGGGACAGGGGATAAATGAGCAGTTCTTC. Translated: CAWSWGQGINEQFF.

J is TRBJ2-5 and V is TRBV5-4; the D gene is possibly TRBD1 (7 bases). There are 16 residues in the CDR3. V lost 3 bases, J lost 1 base, and 16 bases lay in between. Germline V gene lookup returns CDR1 SGHNT and CDR2 YYREEE (reference sequence). The CDR3 here is CASSSGGLSFQETQYF. The CDR3 DNA reads as TGTGCCAGCAGCTCAGGGGGGCTCTCATTCCAAGAGACCCAGTACTTC. Supplemented by reference TRBV5-4 and TRBJ2-5, the full variable domain reads ETGVTQSPTHLIKTRGQQVTLRCSSQSGHNTVSWYQQALGQGPQFIFQYYREEENGRGNFPPRFSGLQFPNYSSELNVNALELDDSALYLCASSSGGLSFQETQYFGPGTRLLVL.

This clone was seen only once. V is TRBV5-1 and J is TRBJ2-3; 11 positions match TRBD2. The CDR3 totals 20 residues. Germline V gene data show CDR1 as SGHRS and CDR2 as YFSETQ. J lost 4 bases, V lost 4 bases, and 20 bases had no gene match. In nucleotides, the CDR3 is TGCGCCAGCAGCATGGCACTTCTAGCGGGGGGCCCAGTGGGGGCAGATACGCAGTATTTT. It translates to CASSMALLAGGPVGADTQYF.

The J gene is TRBJ2-2, the V gene TRBV7-8, with 9 bases fitting TRBD2. From germline, CDR1 is SGHVS and CDR2 FQNEAQ. The CDR3 is made up of 15 amino acids. The ends lost 2 bases at V and 6 bases at J; junction bases unmatched: 4. The CDR3 bases are TGTGCCAGCAGCTTAATTGCGGGGGGGGCCGGGGAGCTGTTTTTT. It specifies CASSLIAGGAGELFF.